Below, one T cell receptor beta chain is given with its context. The source of the sample is a study of blood T cell repertoires in COVID-19. Germline V gives CDR1 SGDLS, CDR2 YYNGEE. V lost 6 bases, J lost 3 bases, and 7 bases stayed unmatched. The CDR3 consists of 14 residues. TCRdb's table, derived via immunoSEQ multiplex PCR, lists solely in-frame clones and lacks some. The table shows approximately 92,000 clones, with more than 70% occurring only once. This clonotype originated in a woman in her sixties or seventies in a cohort sampled during active or convalescent COVID-19. The material sequenced was peripheral blood. The chain links TRBV9 to TRBJ1-2; TRBD1 aligns across 8 bases. The CDR3 spells CASTPLGQDYGYTF. The DNA of the CDR3 is TGTGCCAGCACCCCCCTGGGACAGGACTATGGCTACACCTTC.